These 26 T cell receptor beta chains came from one sample sequenced in a study of T cell responses to AZD1222 COVID-19 vaccine. Produced via immunoSEQ multiplex PCR; TCRdb's table is partial and in-frame only. The sample lists 60,000 to 75,000 clones; 60% to 85% were seen once. The source material was peripheral blood, sampled 28 days after the second AZD1222 dose. Receptor source: an adult who received the AZD1222 COVID-19 vaccine.

This rearrangement joins TRBV19 to TRBJ1-6; the D gene is possibly TRBD1 (5 bases). Germline assignment: CDR1 LNHDA and CDR2 SQIVND (reference sequence). The germline V and J ends were trimmed by 3 bases and 7 bases, with 13 bases remaining between them. This CDR3 is 15 amino acids long. The CDR3: CASSMISRDNSPLHF. CDR3 sequence (DNA): TGTGCCAGTAGTATGATATCCAGGGACAATTCACCCCTCCACTTT.

The gene calls are TRBV6-6 and TRBJ2-7; D not resolved. In germline, CDR1 is MNHNY, CDR2 SVGAGI (reference sequence). The ends were cut back, 7 bases at V and 4 bases at J, with 14 bases in the middle. The CDR3 extends over 13 amino acids. The CDR3 DNA is TGTGCCAGCACCGAAACGGACGGGTACGAGCAGTACTTC. Translated, it gives CASTETDGYEQYF.

The chain joins TRBV28 to TRBJ1-2; D uncertain. CDR1 MDHEN and CDR2 SYDVKM come from the germline V gene. The V and J ends lost 3 bases and 2 bases respectively, with 4 bases between them. The CDR3 spans 12 residues. CDR3 coding DNA: TGTGCCAGCAGTTTTCTGAACTATGGCTACACCTTC. Its translation is CASSFLNYGYTF.

Only a few counts were recorded for this clone. V is TRBV10-1 and J is TRBJ1-2; the D is unclear. The CDR3 totals 15 residues. Germline V CDR1 and CDR2: WNHNN, SYGVQD (reference sequence). V was trimmed by 0 bases and J by 7 bases, leaving 15 bases between them. In DNA, the CDR3 is TGCGCCAGCAGTGAGTCGACCGCCCCCGGAGGTGGCTACACCTTC. Its protein is CASSESTAPGGGYTF.

The genes are TRBV29-1 and TRBJ2-1, with D perhaps matching TRBD1 or TRBD2 (5 bases each). The CDR3 spans 13 residues. The germline V and J ends were trimmed by 4 bases and 7 bases, with 14 bases remaining between them. From germline, CDR1 is SQVTM and CDR2 ANQGSEA. The chain's CDR3 is CSVGGAGGNEQFF. The DNA for the CDR3 is TGCAGCGTTGGGGGCGCCGGCGGGAATGAGCAGTTCTTC.

The chain has TRBV7-9 and TRBJ2-1; a weak D match, TRBD2 (5 bases). CDR1 and CDR2 from the germline V gene are SEHNR and FQNEAQ (reference sequence). Trimming removed 4 bases from V and 5 bases from J, with 15 bases in between. The CDR3 consists of 15 residues. The CDR3 protein is CASSSPGPGNNEQFF. DNA of the CDR3: TGTGCCAGCAGCTCTCCTGGTCCGGGGAACAATGAGCAGTTCTTC.

The J gene is TRBJ1-4, the V gene TRBV14, with TRBD1 identical over 7 bases. This CDR3 is 18 amino acids long. In germline, CDR1 is SGHDN, CDR2 FVKESK. J gave up 2 bases and V 4 bases, and 13 bases lay outside the gene matches. CDR3 bases: TGTGCCAGCAGCCGATACAGGGGCACTTTGGATACTAATGAAAAACTGTTTTTT. Amino acid sequence: CASSRYRGTLDTNEKLFF.

In the case of this clone: One junction end does not reproduce the germline sequence, and a read error may be involved. V usage is TRBV6-1 and J usage is TRBJ2-5, with 8 bases fitting TRBD2. The CDR3 totals 13 residues. Germline V gene lookup returns CDR1 MNHNS and CDR2 SASEGT. The CDR3 region is CASSKAGEETQYF. In DNA, the CDR3 is TGTGCCAGCAGTAAAGCGGGGGAAGAGACCCAGTACTTC.

The J gene is TRBJ2-1, the V gene TRBV7-2; TRBD1 matches at 10 bases. Trimming took 5 bases from V and 8 from J; bases not matched to a gene: 9. Germline V gene sequence: CDR1 SGHTA, CDR2 FQGNSA. The CDR3 extends over 15 amino acids. The chain's CDR3 is CASSPSGQGRDEQFF. CDR3 bases: TGTGCCAGCAGCCCCTCGGGACAGGGGAGGGATGAGCAGTTCTTC.

This chain joins TRBV19 and TRBJ1-5; no clear D gene. From germline, CDR1 is LNHDA and CDR2 SQIVND (reference sequence). With 3 bases removed from V and 2 bases from J, the gap between germline ends came to 8 bases. The CDR3 is 14 amino acids. CDR3 nucleotide sequence: TGTGCCAGTAGTATCCCTTACGGCAATCAGCCCCAGCATTTT. As protein: CASSIPYGNQPQHF.

V gene TRBV7-3 combines with J gene TRBJ2-3; D gene uncertain. The CDR3 extends over 13 amino acids. CDR1 is SGHTA, CDR2 FQGTGA, per germline. Trimming shortened V by 0 bases and J by 6 bases, and 7 bases separated the two germline ends. The CDR3 sequence: CASSLTIGDTQYF. The CDR3 DNA reads as TGTGCCAGCAGCTTAACGATCGGCGATACGCAGTATTTT. Combining the CDR3 with reference TRBV7-3 and TRBJ2-3 gives the whole variable domain GAGVSQTPSNKVTEKGKYVELRCDPISGHTALYWYRQSLGQGPEFLIYFQGTGAADDSGLPNDRFFAVRPEGSVSTLKIQRTERGDSAVYLCASSLTIGDTQYFGPGTRLTVL.

The chain recombines TRBV6-6 with TRBJ2-7; a weak D match, TRBD2 (5 bases). The CDR3 sequence is 14 residues long. The germline CDR1 and CDR2 sequences are MNHNY and SVGAGI (reference sequence). Between the trimmed V and J ends, which lost 2 bases and 2 bases, there was a span of 10 bases. The chain's CDR3 is CASSYVSGTYEQYF. The DNA of the CDR3 is TGTGCCAGCAGTTACGTGTCGGGAACCTACGAGCAGTACTTC.

CDR3 sequence reads: CASSQDSDVFSNTGELFF. DNA of the CDR3: TGTGCCAGCAGCCAAGATTCTGACGTTTTTTCGAACACCGGGGAGCTGTTTTTT. The rearrangement uses TRBV3-1 (or the pseudogene TRBV3-2) and TRBJ2-2; the D is unclear. CDR3 size: 18 residues. The V end lost 0 bases, the J end lost 0 bases, and 14 bases lay between the germline ends. Germline loops: CDR1 LGHDT, CDR2 YNNKEL (reference sequence).

The V gene is TRBV19, the J gene TRBJ1-4; D perhaps matches TRBD1 (5 bases). The CDR3 loop spans 15 amino acids. The V gene lost 7 bases and the J gene lost 2 bases, with 14 bases spanning the gap. The germline V gene encodes CDR1 LNHDA and CDR2 SQIVND (reference sequence). The CDR3 DNA follows: TGTGCCAGTATGGGGTGGGGGTCTACTAATGAAAAACTGTTTTTT. It codes for CASMGWGSTNEKLFF.

This clone was detected ten times or more. The chain links TRBV7-9 to TRBJ1-2, with D possibly TRBD1 on 6 matching bases. The V end lost 5 bases, the J end lost 4 bases, and 17 bases lay between the germline ends. Germline V gene lookup returns CDR1 SEHNR and CDR2 FQNEAQ (reference sequence). The CDR3 length is 15 residues. CDR3 DNA sequence: TGTGCCAGCAGCCCCCCCTCGGGGGGCTTCTATGGCTACACCTTC. Translation gives CASSPPSGGFYGYTF.

The V gene is TRBV10-3, the J gene TRBJ2-7; TRBD1 matches at 7 bases. The CDR3 spans 16 residues. V dropped 4 bases and J dropped 4; count of bases not matched to a gene: 13. Germline V gene sequence: CDR1 ENHRY, CDR2 SYGVKD. CDR3 in amino acids: CAISGQGLAQGYEQYF. CDR3 bases: TGTGCCATCAGTGGACAGGGCCTCGCGCAAGGATACGAGCAGTACTTC.

J is TRBJ1-3 and V is TRBV12-3 or TRBV12-4; D unclear. The V gene lost 6 bases and the J gene lost 4 bases, with 7 bases spanning the gap. The CDR3 runs 12 residues. The CDR3 sequence is CASRPPGNTIYF. CDR3 DNA: TGTGCCAGCAGACCCCCGGGAAACACCATATATTTT.

The CDR3 DNA follows: TGTGCCAGCAGCTTAGGTGACCCAGTTAACTATGGCTACACCTTC. This translates into CASSLGDPVNYGYTF. The rearrangement links TRBV7-8 to TRBJ1-2; no reliable D call. Germline CDR1 SGHVS, CDR2 FQNEAQ. The V end lost 1 base, the J end lost 1 base, and 10 bases lay between the germline ends. The CDR3 spans 15 residues.

Comments on this clone: Other DNA sequences within the sample encode an identical CDR3. The rearrangement joins TRBV2 to TRBJ2-7, with D perhaps TRBD2 (6 bases). CDR3 length equals 13 residues. Germline V gene lookup returns CDR1 SNHLY and CDR2 FYNNEI. Trimming cost V 7 bases and J 6 bases, with 16 bases left between them. CDR3 protein: CASNLGSGVEQYF. The CDR3 nucleotides are TGTGCCAGCAACCTCGGGAGTGGGGTCGAGCAGTACTTC. The complete variable domain, with remaining parts taken from reference TRBV2 and TRBJ2-7, reads EPEVTQTPSHQVTQMGQEVILRCVPISNHLYFYWYRQILGQKVEFLVSFYNNEISEKSEIFDDQFSVERPDGSNFTLKIRSTKLEDSAMYFCASNLGSGVEQYFGPGTRLTVT.

The chain couples TRBV11-2 to TRBJ1-4; the D gene is possibly TRBD1 (6 bases). Germline assignment: CDR1 SGHAT and CDR2 FQNNGV. V was trimmed by 2 bases and J by 7 bases, leaving 17 bases between them. The CDR3 consists of 16 residues. This chain's CDR3 is CASSLWLGGASEKLFF. The CDR3 bases are TGTGCCAGCAGCTTATGGCTAGGGGGGGCGAGTGAAAAACTGTTTTTT.

This chain joins TRBV6-5 and TRBJ2-7; perhaps TRBD1 as D (5 bases). The CDR3 has 14 amino acids. Germline V lookup: CDR1 MNHEY, CDR2 SVGAGI. Trimming removed 5 bases from V and 5 bases from J, with 16 bases in between. The CDR3 nucleotides are TGTGCCAGCAGTAGGGGCCCCGATTCGGACGAGCAGTACTTC. Its protein product is CASSRGPDSDEQYF.

V is TRBV5-4 and J is TRBJ2-3, with TRBD1 as a possible D gene (6 bases). The V and J ends lost 0 bases and 5 bases respectively, with 10 bases between them. The length of the CDR3 is 14 residues. CDR1 SGHNT and CDR2 YYREEE come from the germline V gene (reference sequence). CDR3 DNA: TGTGCCAGCAGCTTGGCTGCAGGGGAAGATACGCAGTATTTT. This sequence encodes CASSLAAGEDTQYF.

This chain links TRBV28 with TRBJ2-1; TRBD1 matches 10 bases. The CDR3 has 16 amino acids. The germline V gene has CDR1 MDHEN and CDR2 SYDVKM. The V and J ends lost 5 bases and 3 bases, in that order; junction bases with no gene match: 7. CDR3 protein: CASSPSGTGVYNEQFF. CDR3 sequence (DNA): TGTGCCAGCAGTCCCTCCGGGACAGGGGTCTACAATGAGCAGTTCTTC.

This clone was picked up a small number of times. The CDR3 region has the DNA TGTGCCAGTAGTATGGCCAGCATTAATCAGCCCCAGCATTTT. It yields the protein CASSMASINQPQHF. The chain is built from TRBV19 and TRBJ1-5; D is ambiguous. Germline V gene data show CDR1 as LNHDA and CDR2 as SQIVND (reference sequence). This CDR3 has 14 amino acids. V lost 3 bases and J 4 bases, leaving 10 bases between the germline ends.

This clone has just a few counts. The chain combines TRBV4-1 with TRBJ2-1, with 10 nucleotides matching TRBD2. The CDR3 runs to 15 residues. Trimming cost V 1 base and J 3 bases; bases outside gene matches: 0. The germline V gene encodes CDR1 MGHRA and CDR2 YSYEKL. The CDR3 protein is CASSQGTSGYNEQFF. In DNA form, the CDR3 reads TGCGCCAGCAGCCAAGGGACTAGCGGCTACAATGAGCAGTTCTTC.

The CDR3 DNA is TGTGCCAGCAGTCAACAGGGGAAGGGTAGCAATCAGCCCCAGCATTTT. The encoded protein is CASSQQGKGSNQPQHF. The rearrangement uses TRBV5-6 and TRBJ1-5; 7 bases line up with TRBD1. This CDR3 has 16 residues. Per germline, CDR1 SGHDT and CDR2 YYEEEE. V was pared by 5 bases and J by 0 bases, with 8 bases of the junction left unmatched.